A single T cell receptor (beta chain) is shown here with its context. Data came from immunoSEQ multiplex PCR; TCRdb stores just in-frame clones and leaves some out. The sample shows approximately 160,000 clones, 76% of them seen only once. This entry comes from a study of blood T cell repertoires in COVID-19. The sequencing input was peripheral blood. The receptor comes from an elderly woman with acute or convalescent COVID-19.

CDR3 in amino acids: CSVDRGGGLETQYF. The CDR3 coding sequence is TGCAGCGTTGATCGGGGGGGTGGCCTGGAGACCCAGTACTTC. This chain uses TRBV29-1 with TRBJ2-5, with 8 bases that match TRBD2. The CDR3 is made up of 14 amino acids. The junction had 8 bases not matched to a gene; V was cut back by 3 bases and J by 5 bases. CDR1 is SQVTM, CDR2 ANQGSEA, per germline.